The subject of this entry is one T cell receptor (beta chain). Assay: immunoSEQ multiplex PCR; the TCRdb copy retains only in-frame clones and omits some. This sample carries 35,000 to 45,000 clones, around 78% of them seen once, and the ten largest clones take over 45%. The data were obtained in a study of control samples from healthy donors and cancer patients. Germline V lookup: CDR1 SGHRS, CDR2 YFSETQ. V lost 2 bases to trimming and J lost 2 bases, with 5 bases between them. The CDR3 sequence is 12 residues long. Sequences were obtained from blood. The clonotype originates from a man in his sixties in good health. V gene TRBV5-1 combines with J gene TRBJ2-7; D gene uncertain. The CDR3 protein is CASSFGPYEQYF. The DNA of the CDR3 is TGCGCCAGCAGCTTCGGACCCTACGAGCAGTACTTC.